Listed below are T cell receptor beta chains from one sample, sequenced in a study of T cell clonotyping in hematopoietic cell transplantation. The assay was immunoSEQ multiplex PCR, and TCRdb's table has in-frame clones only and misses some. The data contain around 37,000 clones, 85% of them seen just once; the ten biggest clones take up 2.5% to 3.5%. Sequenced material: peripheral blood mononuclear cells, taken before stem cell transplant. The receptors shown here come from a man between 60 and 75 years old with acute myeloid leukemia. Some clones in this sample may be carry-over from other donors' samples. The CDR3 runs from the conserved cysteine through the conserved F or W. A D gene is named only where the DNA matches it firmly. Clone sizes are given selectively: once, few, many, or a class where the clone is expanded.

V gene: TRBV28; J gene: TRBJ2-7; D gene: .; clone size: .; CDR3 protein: CASHAGGESSYEQYF; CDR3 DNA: TGTGCCAGCCATGCTGGGGGCGAAAGCTCCTACGAGCAGTACTTC
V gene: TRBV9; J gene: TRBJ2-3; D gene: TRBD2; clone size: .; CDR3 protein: CASSLMGGSDTQYF; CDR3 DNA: TGTGCCAGCAGCCTGATGGGGGGGTCGGATACGCAGTATTTT
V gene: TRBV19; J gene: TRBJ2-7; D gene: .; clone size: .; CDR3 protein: CATTDRATDEQYF; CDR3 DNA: TGTGCCACGACGGACCGGGCCACGGACGAGCAGTACTTC
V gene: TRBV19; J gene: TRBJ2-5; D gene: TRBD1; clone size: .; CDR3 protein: CASSTGTGGETQYF; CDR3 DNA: TGTGCCAGTAGTACCGGGACAGGGGGGGAGACCCAGTACTTC
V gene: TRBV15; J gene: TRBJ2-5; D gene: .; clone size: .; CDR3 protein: CATSRDYAETQETQYF; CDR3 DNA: TGTGCCACCAGCAGAGATTACGCAGAGACCCAAGAGACCCAGTACTTC
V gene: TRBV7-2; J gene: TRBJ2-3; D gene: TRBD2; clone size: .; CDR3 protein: CASSLERWRGGTDTQYF; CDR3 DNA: TGTGCCAGCAGCTTAGAACGTTGGCGGGGGGGCACAGATACGCAGTATTTT
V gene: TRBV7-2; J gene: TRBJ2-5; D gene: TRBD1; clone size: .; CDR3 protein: CASSFATGPQYF; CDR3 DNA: TGTGCCAGCAGCTTCGCGACAGGGCCCCAGTACTTC
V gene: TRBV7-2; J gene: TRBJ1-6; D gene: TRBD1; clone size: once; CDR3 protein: CASSLVQGARGLTPLHF; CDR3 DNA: TGTGCCAGCAGCTTAGTACAGGGGGCGCGAGGTTTAACCCCCCTCCACTTT
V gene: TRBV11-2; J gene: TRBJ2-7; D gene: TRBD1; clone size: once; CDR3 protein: CASSVGQASYEQYF; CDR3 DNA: TGTGCCAGCAGCGTAGGACAGGCGTCATACGAGCAGTACTTC
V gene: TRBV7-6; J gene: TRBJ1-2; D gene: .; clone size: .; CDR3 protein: CASSPSAGNGLSGYTF; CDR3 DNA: TGTGCCAGCAGCCCATCGGCAGGAAATGGGCTCAGCGGCTACACCTTC
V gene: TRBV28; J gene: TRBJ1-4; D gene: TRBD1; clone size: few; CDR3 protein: CASGTGSEKLFF; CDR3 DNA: TGTGCCAGCGGGACAGGGTCTGAAAAACTGTTTTTT
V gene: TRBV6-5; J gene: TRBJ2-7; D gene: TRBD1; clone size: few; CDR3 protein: CASSYSAADRAVEQYF; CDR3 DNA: TGTGCCAGCAGTTACTCGGCGGCGGACAGGGCGGTCGAGCAGTACTTC
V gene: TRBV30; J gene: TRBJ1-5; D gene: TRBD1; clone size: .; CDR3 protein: CAWGIQGSQPQHF; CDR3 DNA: TGTGCCTGGGGGATACAGGGGAGTCAGCCCCAGCATTTT
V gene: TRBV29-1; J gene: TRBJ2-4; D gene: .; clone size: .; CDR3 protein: CSVWGGQNIQYF; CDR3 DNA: TGCAGCGTGTGGGGCGGGCAGAACATTCAGTACTTC
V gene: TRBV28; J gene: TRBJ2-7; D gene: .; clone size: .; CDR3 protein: CASSLSGPRSYEQYF; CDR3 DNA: TGTGCCAGCAGTTTGTCAGGGCCTCGTTCCTACGAGCAGTACTTC
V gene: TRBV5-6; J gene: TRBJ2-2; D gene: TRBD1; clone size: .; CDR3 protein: CASSLFGQGGNTGELFF; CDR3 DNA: TGTGCCAGCAGCTTGTTCGGACAGGGAGGGAACACCGGGGAGCTGTTTTTT
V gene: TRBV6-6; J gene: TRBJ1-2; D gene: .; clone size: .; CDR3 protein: CASSYPTDGAYTF; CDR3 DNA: TGTGCCAGCAGTTACCCGACGGACGGGGCATACACCTTC
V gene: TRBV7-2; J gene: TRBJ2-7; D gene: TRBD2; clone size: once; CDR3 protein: CASSSILAGTSYEQYF; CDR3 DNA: TGTGCCAGCAGCTCTATTTTAGCGGGGACCTCCTACGAGCAGTACTTC
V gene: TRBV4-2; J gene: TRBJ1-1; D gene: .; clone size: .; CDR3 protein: CASSSYFRDRRNTEAFF; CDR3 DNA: TGTGCCAGCAGTTCCTACTTCCGTGACAGGAGGAACACTGAAGCTTTCTTT
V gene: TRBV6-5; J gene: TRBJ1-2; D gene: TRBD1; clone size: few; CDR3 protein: CASSSTGIYGYTF; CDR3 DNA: TGTGCCAGCAGTTCGACAGGGATCTATGGCTACACCTTC
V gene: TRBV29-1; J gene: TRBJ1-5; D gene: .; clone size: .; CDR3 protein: CSVREGGSNQPQHF; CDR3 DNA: TGCAGCGTTCGAGAAGGGGGGAGCAATCAGCCCCAGCATTTT
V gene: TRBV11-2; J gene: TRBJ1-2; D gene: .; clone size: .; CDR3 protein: CASSLESAGYGYTF; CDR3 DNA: TGTGCCAGCAGCTTAGAGTCGGCGGGCTATGGCTACACCTTC
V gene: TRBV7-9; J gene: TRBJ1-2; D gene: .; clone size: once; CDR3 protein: CASSPGKGASYTF; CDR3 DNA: TGTGCCAGCAGCCCAGGGAAAGGGGCCAGCTACACCTTC
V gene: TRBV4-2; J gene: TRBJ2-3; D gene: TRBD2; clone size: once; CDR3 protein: CASSQGGPGLAGTDTQYF; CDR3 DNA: TGTGCCAGCAGCCAAGGCGGGCCGGGACTAGCGGGCACAGATACGCAGTATTTT
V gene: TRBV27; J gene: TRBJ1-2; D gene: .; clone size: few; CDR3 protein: CASSLSTQYGYTF; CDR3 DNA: TGTGCCAGCAGTTTATCTACCCAGTATGGCTACACCTTC
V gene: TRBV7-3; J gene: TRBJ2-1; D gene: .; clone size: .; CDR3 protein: CASSSQGSPYNEQFF; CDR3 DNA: TGTGCCAGCAGCTCGCAGGGGAGTCCCTACAATGAGCAGTTCTTC
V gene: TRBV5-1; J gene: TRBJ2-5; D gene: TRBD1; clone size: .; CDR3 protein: CASSRTTGEDETQYF; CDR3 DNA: TGCGCCAGCAGCCGAACGACAGGGGAGGATGAGACCCAGTACTTC
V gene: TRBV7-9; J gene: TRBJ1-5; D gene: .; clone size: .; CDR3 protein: CASSLASIGNQPQHF; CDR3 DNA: TGTGCCAGCAGCTTAGCGTCTATAGGGAATCAGCCCCAGCATTTT
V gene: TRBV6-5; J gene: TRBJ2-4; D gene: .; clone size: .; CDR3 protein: CASSYINEAKNIQYF; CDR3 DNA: TGTGCCAGCAGTTATATTAATGAGGCCAAAAACATTCAGTACTTC
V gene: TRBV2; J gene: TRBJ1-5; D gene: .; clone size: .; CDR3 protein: CASRRQSHSNQPQHF; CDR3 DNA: TGTGCCAGCAGGAGACAGAGCCATTCCAATCAGCCCCAGCATTTT
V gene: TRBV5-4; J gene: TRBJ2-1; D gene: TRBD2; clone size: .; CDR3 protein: CASSFRLAGNEQFF; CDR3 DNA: TGTGCCAGCAGCTTCAGACTAGCGGGGAATGAGCAGTTCTTC
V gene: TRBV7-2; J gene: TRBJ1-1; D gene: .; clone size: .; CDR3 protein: CASSFVRAGTEAFF; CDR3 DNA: TGTGCCAGCAGCTTTGTGAGGGCGGGCACTGAAGCTTTCTTT
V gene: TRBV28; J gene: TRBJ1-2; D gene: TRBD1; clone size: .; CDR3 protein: CASRPPPRGQGGVGGGYTF; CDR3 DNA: TGTGCCAGCAGACCCCCCCCTCGAGGACAGGGTGGGGTTGGTGGTGGCTACACCTTC
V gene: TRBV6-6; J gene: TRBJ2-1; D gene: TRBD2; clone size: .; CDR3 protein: CASSYLREGQQFF; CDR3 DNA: TGTGCCAGCAGTTACCTCCGGGAGGGGCAGCAGTTCTTC
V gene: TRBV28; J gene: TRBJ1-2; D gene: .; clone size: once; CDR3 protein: CASSSNWGNGYTF; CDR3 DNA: TGTGCCAGCAGTAGTAATTGGGGCAACGGCTACACCTTC
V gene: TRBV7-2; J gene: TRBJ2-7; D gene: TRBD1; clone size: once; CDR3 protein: CASSSWTGGVYEQYF; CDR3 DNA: TGTGCCAGCAGCTCCTGGACAGGGGGCGTTTACGAGCAGTACTTC
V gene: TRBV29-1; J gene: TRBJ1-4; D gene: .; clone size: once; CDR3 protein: CSVAVGLNEKLFF; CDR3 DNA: TGCAGCGTGGCCGTGGGGCTCAATGAAAAACTGTTTTTT
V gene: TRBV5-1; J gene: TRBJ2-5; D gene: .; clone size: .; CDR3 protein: CASSLGQAAQETQYF; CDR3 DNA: TGCGCCAGCAGCTTGGGGCAGGCGGCTCAAGAGACCCAGTACTTC
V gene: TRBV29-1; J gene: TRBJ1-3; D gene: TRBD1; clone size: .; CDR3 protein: CSVGGGQGIENTIYF; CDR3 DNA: TGCAGCGTGGGGGGGGGACAGGGAATTGAAAACACCATATATTTT
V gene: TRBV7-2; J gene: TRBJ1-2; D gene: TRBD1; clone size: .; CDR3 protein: CASSLGTGSNYGYTF; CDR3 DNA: TGTGCCAGCAGCTTAGGGACAGGGTCTAACTATGGCTACACCTTC